This TCR beta chain emerged from a study of blood T cells in healthy people across ages. The germline V and J ends were trimmed by 6 bases and 3 bases, with 20 bases remaining between them. CDR3 length equals 16 residues. Germline V gene data show CDR1 as MNHEY and CDR2 as SVGAGI. Sample-barcoded 5' priming and a J-beta primer mix drove a second PCR of 7 to 11 cycles. All cDNA molecules were each tagged by a template-switch adaptor with 12 random nucleotides. MiXCR, run by TCRdb on the 5' RACE reads, gives a single entry per CDR3 protein. This table has approximately 1,000,000 distinct CDR3 sequences, 30% to 40% appearing once.

The sequence derives from a man between 18 and 29 years old in good health. This chain connects TRBV6-5 to TRBJ1-2; TRBD1 is a possible D gene (6 bases). Sequences were obtained from blood. The CDR3 is CASRPIGQGSDYGYTF. The DNA for the CDR3 is TGTGCCAGCAGACCAATTGGCCAGGGGTCGGACTATGGCTACACCTTC.